Listed below are T cell receptor beta chains from one sample, sequenced in a study of T-cell memory formation after mild COVID-19. In TCRdb, the 5' RACE reads were re-called with MiXCR into one record per CDR3 protein. The sample contains roughly 110,000 distinct CDR3 sequences, 12% of which appear only once. Sequencing was performed on PBMCs or a T cell subset sorted from them (not recorded which). These receptors all come from an adult woman who had mild COVID-19 (a few samples of this study predate the infection). Cell type and time point are not known. Both conserved end residues are part of each CDR3. A D gene is named only where the DNA matches it firmly. Size tells how often a clone was seen (once, few, many) or the class of an expanded clone, and some rows leave it out.

d_gene	abundance	v_gene	j_gene	CDR3nt	CDR3aa
TRBD1	few	TRBV5-1	TRBJ1-1	TGCGCCAGCAGTTTCGGACAGGGAATCGATGAAGCTTTCTTT	CASSFGQGIDEAFF
NA	few	TRBV4-3	TRBJ1-2	TGCGCCAGCAGCCAATCCACAGGAATGGCCCTATCGAGGGGCTACACCTTC	CASSQSTGMALSRGYTF
NA	NA	TRBV19	TRBJ1-2	TGTGCCAGTAGTATATTGGCAGGGAGTGTAGATGAGAATGGCTACACCTTC	CASSILAGSVDENGYTF
TRBD1	NA	TRBV24-1	TRBJ1-4	TGTGCCACCAGTGACTCTGGTACCGGACAGGACCCTACGAATGAAAAACTGTTTTTT	CATSDSGTGQDPTNEKLFF
TRBD2	NA	TRBV20-1	TRBJ2-7	TGCAGTGCCTCGGGACTAGCGCAAGAGCAGTACTTC	CSASGLAQEQYF
NA	few	TRBV14	TRBJ2-1	TGTGCCAGCAGCCAGGGGTTCTCCTACAATGAGCAGTTCTTC	CASSQGFSYNEQFF
TRBD1	NA	TRBV7-9	TRBJ2-5	TGTGCCAGCAGCCACGCCCTACAGGGGGGAGAGACCCAGTACTTC	CASSHALQGGETQYF
NA	many	TRBV12-3/TRBV12-4	TRBJ2-2	TGTGCCAGCAGTTTACTTCCAGGGAACACCGGGGAGCTGTTTTTT	CASSLLPGNTGELFF
NA	NA	TRBV9	TRBJ2-3	TGTGCCAGCAGCGCCCTCCTGGGGATGGATACGCAGTATTTT	CASSALLGMDTQYF
NA	few	TRBV12-3/TRBV12-4	TRBJ1-6	TGTGCCAGCAGTTTTACGGGACCCCTCCACTTT	CASSFTGPLHF
TRBD1	NA	TRBV7-6	TRBJ1-1	TGTGCCAGCAGCTTAGCCCGGGACAGCCACACTGAAGCTTTCTTT	CASSLARDSHTEAFF
NA	NA	TRBV12-3/TRBV12-4	TRBJ2-5	TGTGCCAGCAGTTATGGTAGTTGGGCCGGGAGTTTCGGAGAGACCCAGTACTTC	CASSYGSWAGSFGETQYF
NA	many	TRBV6-4	TRBJ2-1	TGTGCCAGCAGTGACTCACCCTACAATGAGCAGTTCTTC	CASSDSPYNEQFF
NA	once	TRBV5-5	TRBJ1-4	TGTGCCAGCAGCCAAGACCTAAACTCTGCAACTAATGAAAAACTGTTTTTT	CASSQDLNSATNEKLFF
TRBD1	NA	TRBV30	TRBJ1-2	TGTGCCTGGAGTAGGGGGACAGCCTATGGCTACACCTTC	CAWSRGTAYGYTF
NA	many	TRBV5-1	TRBJ2-6	TGCGCCAGCAGCTTGGGGCGTCAGGGCGTACTCTCTGGGGCCAACGTCCTGACTTTC	CASSLGRQGVLSGANVLTF
NA	few	TRBV9	TRBJ2-7	TGTGCCAGCAGCGTTGGGGGGGACAGCACCTACGAGCAGTACTTC	CASSVGGDSTYEQYF
TRBD1	NA	TRBV6-2/TRBV6-3	TRBJ1-2	TGTGCCAGCAGTTACCTTGGGACAGGAACCACCTACTATGGCTACACCTTC	CASSYLGTGTTYYGYTF
NA	NA	TRBV7-2	TRBJ2-1	TGTGCCAGCAGCCCGAACACCAGGTGGAATGAGCAGTTCTTC	CASSPNTRWNEQFF
NA	few	TRBV25-1	TRBJ2-7	TGTGCCAGGGGGGACCCCCCATACGAGCAGTACTTC	CARGDPPYEQYF
NA	NA	TRBV7-9	TRBJ2-1	TGTGCCAGCAGCCAAAATAACAATGAGCAGTTCTTC	CASSQNNNEQFF
TRBD2	few	TRBV20-1	TRBJ2-7	TGCAGTGCTAGAGATCCCCTAGCGGGAGGAGGTAACGAGCAGTACTTC	CSARDPLAGGGNEQYF
NA	NA	TRBV24-1	TRBJ2-6	TGTGCCACCAGTGATATTGGTGCCTCTGGGGCCAACGTCCTGACTTTC	CATSDIGASGANVLTF
NA	many	TRBV29-1	TRBJ2-7	TGCAGCGCCTCGGGCGGGATTCTACGCGAGCAGTACTTC	CSASGGILREQYF
NA	few	TRBV6-2/TRBV6-3	TRBJ1-5	TGTGCCAGCAGTTACTCCGTTCAGGGAGACCTCAGCAATCAGCCCCAGCATTTT	CASSYSVQGDLSNQPQHF
TRBD1	NA	TRBV11-2	TRBJ2-2	TGTGCCAGCAGCTGGACAGGGTTGACCGGGGAGCTGTTTTTT	CASSWTGLTGELFF
NA	NA	TRBV10-3	TRBJ2-1	TGTGCCATCAGTATCGACGGGGGCTCCTACAATGAGCAGTTCTTC	CAISIDGGSYNEQFF
NA	few	TRBV5-1	TRBJ2-3	TGCGCCAGCAGCCAATTGGAGGGGCCCACAGATACGCAGTATTTT	CASSQLEGPTDTQYF
TRBD1	few	TRBV29-1	TRBJ1-1	TGCAGCGTTGCTGGGACAGGCCTGAACACTGAAGCTTTCTTT	CSVAGTGLNTEAFF
NA	NA	TRBV4-2	TRBJ2-3	TGTGCCAGCAGCCCCGTTCTGGGAGGCGATACGCAGTATTTT	CASSPVLGGDTQYF
TRBD2	few	TRBV5-1	TRBJ2-5	TGCGCCAGCAGCGTCCTACTAGCGCTCCAAGAGACCCAGTACTTC	CASSVLLALQETQYF
NA	few	TRBV4-1	TRBJ2-1	TGCGCCAGCAGCCAGGTGCTAGCTAATGAGCAGTTCTTC	CASSQVLANEQFF
TRBD2	NA	TRBV9	TRBJ2-2	TGTGCCAGCAGCGTAGACCTAGCGGGAGGCTTCACCGGGGAGCTGTTTTTT	CASSVDLAGGFTGELFF
TRBD2	few	TRBV7-3	TRBJ2-1	TGTGCCAGCAGCCCGGGACTAGCGGGAGTACATGAGCAGTTCTTC	CASSPGLAGVHEQFF
NA	NA	TRBV7-9	TRBJ1-1	TGTGCCAGCAGCCGCCGGGGAGACACTGAAGCTTTCTTT	CASSRRGDTEAFF
NA	many	TRBV5-4	TRBJ2-1	TGTGCCAGCAGCTTAGGCAATGAGCAGTTCTTC	CASSLGNEQFF